These 22 T cell receptor beta chains came from one sample sequenced in a study of CD8 T cells in Susac syndrome. Reverse transcription of roughly 0.5 to 1 ug RNA was carried out with random hexamers. From the immunoSEQ multiplex PCR reads, TCRdb called clonotypes with MiXCR, one entry per CDR3 protein. The table has about 210,000 distinct CDR3 sequences, 95% seen once. The sample was CD4+ T cells from PBMCs. The receptor source for this set is a human donor with multiple sclerosis.

The chain links TRBV7-3 to TRBJ1-6; 7 bases fit TRBD1. Germline-derived CDR1 and CDR2 are SGHTA and FQGTGA. V was pared by 5 bases and J by 7 bases, with 8 bases of the junction left unmatched. The CDR3 is 15 amino acids. CDR3 nucleotide sequence: TGTGCCAGCAGCGCAGACCGGGACAGAAATTCACCCCTCCACTTT. It translates to CASSADRDRNSPLHF.

This clonotype was picked up one time. The rearrangement uses TRBV29-1 and TRBJ1-1; no definite D call. There are 11 residues in the CDR3. In germline, CDR1 is SQVTM, CDR2 ANQGSEA. V gave up 4 bases and J gave up 1 base, with 4 bases separating them. Here the CDR3 reads CSVVKNTEAFF. For the CDR3, the DNA is TGCAGCGTTGTGAAGAACACTGAAGCTTTCTTT.

V gene TRBV6-6 combines with J gene TRBJ1-2; the D gene is possibly TRBD1 (6 bases). This CDR3 is built from 16 residues. Trimming removed 2 bases from V and 4 bases from J, with 17 bases in between. CDR1 MNHNY and CDR2 SVGAGI come from the germline V gene (reference sequence). The CDR3 region is CASSYLRQVTFYGYTF. CDR3 bases: TGTGCCAGCAGTTACCTACGACAGGTCACATTCTATGGCTACACCTTC.

The J gene is TRBJ2-4, the V gene TRBV5-6, with D perhaps TRBD2 (6 bases). Germline CDR1 is SGHDT and CDR2 is YYEEEE. The CDR3 length is 17 residues. The germline V and J ends were trimmed by 1 base and 0 bases, with 14 bases remaining between them. This CDR3 is CASSLSGSGLAKNIQYF. In DNA, the CDR3 is TGTGCCAGCAGCTTGTCCGGGAGCGGACTAGCCAAAAACATTCAGTACTTC.

The V call is TRBV11-2, the J call TRBJ2-5; D is possibly TRBD2 (7 bases). Germline V lookup: CDR1 SGHAT, CDR2 FQNNGV. This CDR3 region has 15 residues. V lost 0 bases and J 5 bases, leaving 13 bases between the germline ends. This CDR3 is CASSLERGGAETQYF. Written as DNA, the CDR3 is TGTGCCAGCAGCTTAGAGCGCGGGGGCGCGGAGACCCAGTACTTC.

This clonotype was seen once. CDR3 nucleotide sequence: TGTGCCAGCAGAACAGGGGGAGGAGAGACCCAGTACTTC. Its protein is CASRTGGGETQYF. The chain joins TRBV6-5 to TRBJ2-5; TRBD1 aligns across 8 bases. Germline assignment: CDR1 MNHEY and CDR2 SVGAGI. The J segment lost 4 bases and the V segment lost 6 bases, leaving 4 bases of the junction unmatched. The CDR3 sequence is 13 residues long.

The chain uses TRBV6-6 and TRBJ2-7, with unresolved D. The CDR3 spans 13 residues. Germline V gives CDR1 MNHNY, CDR2 SVGAGI (reference sequence). Trimming stripped 6 bases from V and 1 base from J, with 10 bases between. The CDR3 region is CASSPLPSYEQYF. In DNA form, the CDR3 reads TGTGCCAGCAGCCCACTCCCTTCCTACGAGCAGTACTTC.

In this sample, this clonotype turned up once. This chain uses TRBV5-1 with TRBJ1-1; no reliable D call. Germline V lookup: CDR1 SGHRS, CDR2 YFSETQ. V lost 0 bases, J lost 3 bases, and 6 bases lay in between. The CDR3 totals 13 residues. In DNA, the CDR3 is TGCGCCAGCAGCTTGGCCTATGACACTGAAGCTTTCTTT. It yields the protein CASSLAYDTEAFF.

The chain joins TRBV25-1 to TRBJ1-1, with 8 nucleotides matching TRBD1. V shed 4 bases, J shed 3 bases, and the junction held 7 bases outside the gene matches. Germline loops: CDR1 MGHDK, CDR2 SYGVNS. The CDR3 length is 15 residues. CDR3 sequence (DNA): TGTGCCAGCAGTGCCCCCGAGACAGGGGACACTGAAGCTTTCTTT. It is translated as CASSAPETGDTEAFF.

This chain uses TRBV30 with TRBJ2-7, with D tentatively TRBD1 (7 bases). The CDR3 totals 12 residues. Germline V gene lookup returns CDR1 GTSNPN and CDR2 SVGIG (reference sequence). V was shortened by 2 bases and J by 7 bases, with 12 bases between the two germline ends. The CDR3 region is CAWSIPGGEQYF. DNA for the CDR3: TGTGCCTGGAGTATCCCAGGGGGGGAGCAGTACTTC. Filled out from reference TRBV30 and TRBJ2-7, the complete variable domain reads SQTIHQWPATLVQPVGSPLSLECTVEGTSNPNLYWYRQAAGRGLQLLFYSVGIGQISSEVPQNLSASRPQDRQFILSSKKLLLSDSGFYLCAWSIPGGEQYFGPGTRLTVT.

The CDR3 DNA follows: TGTGCCAGCAGCCAGACCAGGGGCGAGCAGTACTTC. Residues: CASSQTRGEQYF. This rearrangement joins TRBV14 to TRBJ2-7; D perhaps matches TRBD1 (6 bases). The CDR3 totals 12 residues. V was cut by 3 bases and J by 6 bases, with 9 bases left in between. Germline CDR1 reads SGHDN; CDR2 reads FVKESK.

The chain employs TRBV27 and TRBJ1-2; D is perhaps TRBD1 (6 bases). From germline, CDR1 is MNHEY and CDR2 SMNVEV (reference sequence). The CDR3 extends over 16 amino acids. Trimming removed 6 bases from V and 5 bases from J, with 22 bases in between. CDR3 sequence: CASSPRGFEEGYGYTF. Here the CDR3 DNA reads TGTGCCAGCAGCCCTAGGGGGTTTGAGGAGGGTTATGGCTACACCTTC.

The rearrangement links TRBV7-9 to TRBJ2-3; perhaps TRBD2 as D (6 bases). The CDR3 length is 16 residues. Trimming took off 3 bases at V and 0 bases at J, with 13 bases between the two ends. CDR1 and CDR2 from the germline V gene are SEHNR and FQNEAQ (reference sequence). CDR3: CASSLTGTWSTDTQYF. CDR3 nucleotides: TGTGCCAGCAGCTTGACCGGGACTTGGAGCACAGATACGCAGTATTTT.

V usage is TRBV11-2 and J usage is TRBJ2-5; D is perhaps TRBD2 (5 bases). Trimming pared 4 bases from V and 7 bases from J, leaving 13 bases between. Germline V gene lookup returns CDR1 SGHAT and CDR2 FQNNGV. There are 13 residues in the CDR3. The CDR3: CASSSDWEGTQYF. Written as DNA, the CDR3 is TGTGCCAGCAGCTCGGACTGGGAAGGGACCCAGTACTTC.

The chain has TRBV7-9 and TRBJ2-1; possible D gene TRBD2, 7 bases. CDR3 size: 12 residues. Trimming left V 5 bases short and J 16 bases short, with 18 bases between. The germline CDR1 and CDR2 sequences are SEHNR and FQNEAQ (reference sequence). CDR3 coding DNA: TGTGCCAGCAGCCCAGAGGGGGGGCCGGTATTCTTC. Translated: CASSPEGGPVFF.

The rearrangement uses TRBV11-2 and TRBJ2-7; no definite D call. The ends were cut back, 5 bases at V and 0 bases at J, with 8 bases in the middle. The CDR3 is made up of 13 amino acids. In germline, CDR1 is SGHAT, CDR2 FQNNGV. The CDR3 here is CASSTSPSYEQYF. CDR3 coding DNA: TGTGCCAGCAGCACCTCACCCTCCTACGAGCAGTACTTC.

This CDR3 is CATSDFKGGQETQYF. DNA of the CDR3: TGTGCCACCAGTGATTTTAAAGGCGGCCAAGAGACCCAGTACTTC. The V call is TRBV24-1, the J call TRBJ2-5; no reliable D call. The germline CDR1 and CDR2 sequences are KGHDR and SFDVKD. The CDR3 contains 15 residues. Between the trimmed V and J ends, which lost 1 base and 1 base, there was a span of 9 bases.

The chain links TRBV9 to TRBJ2-7, with 7 bases aligning to TRBD2. CDR3 length: 14 amino acids. CDR1 is SGDLS and CDR2 is YYNGEE in the germline V gene. The J segment lost 1 base and the V segment lost 0 bases, leaving 1 base of the junction unmatched. The CDR3 loop reads CASSVGGRSYEQYF. The DNA for the CDR3 is TGTGCCAGCAGCGTAGGCGGGAGATCCTACGAGCAGTACTTC.

This chain joins TRBV3-1 and TRBJ2-1, with TRBD2 matching 10 bases. The germline V gene encodes CDR1 LGHDT and CDR2 YNNKEL (reference sequence). The CDR3 loop spans 15 amino acids. The junction had 3 bases not matched to a gene; V was cut back by 1 base and J by 6 bases. The CDR3 bases are TGTGCCAGCAGCCAAGCGCTAGCGGGAGCCAATGAGCAGTTCTTC. It encodes CASSQALAGANEQFF.

For the CDR3, the DNA is TGCGCCAGCAGCCAACCTGGAAGTTCCGGGGAGCTGTTTTTT. Amino acids: CASSQPGSSGELFF. The chain carries TRBV4-1 and TRBJ2-2; no clear D gene. This CDR3 has 14 amino acids. CDR1 is MGHRA, CDR2 YSYEKL, per germline. V was cut by 2 bases and J by 6 bases, with 10 bases left in between.

The J gene is TRBJ2-7, the V gene TRBV27; no firm D call. Between the trimmed V and J ends, which lost 5 bases and 3 bases, there was a span of 11 bases. There are 13 residues in the CDR3. Germline CDR1 reads MNHEY; CDR2 reads SMNVEV (reference sequence). Here the CDR3 reads CASSRADVYEQYF. CDR3 DNA sequence: TGTGCCAGCAGTCGGGCCGACGTCTACGAGCAGTACTTC.

This sequence joins TRBV9 and TRBJ2-7; 7 nucleotides agree with TRBD1. Germline values: CDR1 SGDLS, CDR2 YYNGEE. This CDR3 region has 16 residues. The ends lost 0 bases at V and 5 bases at J; junction bases unmatched: 11. The CDR3 reads CASSVAWGQPQNEQYF. Written as DNA, the CDR3 is TGTGCCAGCAGCGTAGCTTGGGGACAGCCTCAAAACGAGCAGTACTTC.